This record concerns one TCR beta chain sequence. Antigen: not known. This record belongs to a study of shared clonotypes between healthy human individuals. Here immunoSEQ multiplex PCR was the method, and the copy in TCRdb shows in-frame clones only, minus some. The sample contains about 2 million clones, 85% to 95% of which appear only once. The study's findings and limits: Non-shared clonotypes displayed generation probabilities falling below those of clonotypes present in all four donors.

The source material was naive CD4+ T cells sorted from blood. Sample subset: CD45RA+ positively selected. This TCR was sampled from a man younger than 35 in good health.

The CDR3 is CASSFGTQSSYEQYF. In DNA, the CDR3 is TGTGCCAGCAGCTTCGGGACGCAAAGCTCCTACGAGCAGTACTTC. The chain employs TRBV5-4 and TRBJ2-7; D is perhaps TRBD1 or TRBD2 (5 bases each). Between the trimmed V and J ends, which lost 2 bases and 0 bases, there was a span of 12 bases. CDR3 length equals 15 residues. Germline CDR1 reads SGHNT; CDR2 reads YYREEE (reference sequence).